A single sample is the source of the 11 T cell receptor beta chains below, sequenced in a study of blood T cell repertoires in COVID-19. Method: immunoSEQ multiplex PCR; TCRdb's copy keeps in-frame clones and lacks some. This sample has under 300,000 clones, with about four fifths found just once. Source material: peripheral blood. Source of these receptors: a woman of 80 years or more with acute or convalescent COVID-19.

This chain uses TRBV30 with TRBJ1-5; 8 bases align to TRBD1. The V segment lost 2 bases and the J segment 1 base; nucleotides outside the gene matches: 4. From germline, CDR1 is GTSNPN and CDR2 SVGIG (reference sequence). The CDR3 extends over 15 amino acids. CDR3 residues: CAWSMAGGSNQPQHF. The CDR3 region has the DNA TGTGCCTGGAGTATGGCAGGGGGCAGCAATCAGCCCCAGCATTTT.

The rearrangement uses TRBV7-9 and TRBJ2-2, with D perhaps matching TRBD2 (6 bases). Germline values: CDR1 SEHNR, CDR2 FQNEAQ (reference sequence). The CDR3 has 14 residues. The V end lost 3 bases, the J end lost 7 bases, and 12 bases lay between the germline ends. As DNA, the CDR3 is TGTGCCAGCAGCTTGCGCCCCGGGGGCGGGGAGCTGTTTTTT. Amino acid sequence: CASSLRPGGGELFF.

The chain has TRBV11-1 and TRBJ1-4, with 9 bases that match TRBD1. Germline values: CDR1 SGHAT, CDR2 FQDESV (reference sequence). The CDR3 sequence is 16 residues long. Trimming removed 5 bases from V and 6 bases from J; junction bases left unmatched: 10. The CDR3 DNA is TGTGCCAGCAGCCTCACCACCGGGACAGGGCATGAAAAACTGTTTTTT. Protein sequence: CASSLTTGTGHEKLFF.

CDR3 sequence (DNA): TGTGCCTGGAGCCCGGGACTAGCGGCAGTGGAGACCCAGTACTTC. Translated, it gives CAWSPGLAAVETQYF. V and J are TRBV30 and TRBJ2-5, with 11 bases fitting TRBD2. Trimming took 3 bases from V and 5 from J; bases not matched to a gene: 8. CDR3 length: 15 amino acids. CDR1 GTSNPN and CDR2 SVGIG come from the germline V gene (reference sequence).

This clone was found a few times. The V gene is TRBV5-8, the J gene TRBJ2-1; TRBD1 aligns across 12 bases. Germline lookup yields CDR1 SGHTS and CDR2 YDEGEE. The trim removed 4 bases at V and 9 bases at J, leaving 14 bases unmatched. The length of the CDR3 is 17 residues. CDR3 DNA sequence: TGTGCCAGCAGCCTGTACCTTACCGGGACAGGGGGCGCTGAGCAGTTCTTC. It specifies CASSLYLTGTGGAEQFF.

The rearrangement links TRBV5-1 to TRBJ1-1; maybe TRBD1 (6 bases). V gave up 0 bases and J gave up 3 bases, with 9 bases separating them. Germline CDR1 SGHRS, CDR2 YFSETQ. The CDR3 runs to 14 residues. CDR3 sequence: CASSLVGGDTEAFF. The DNA for the CDR3 is TGCGCCAGCAGCTTGGTAGGGGGAGACACTGAAGCTTTCTTT.

This clone has just a few counts. The CDR3 loop is CATSGQGHQPQHF. The CDR3, as DNA: TGTGCCACCAGCGGACAGGGCCATCAGCCCCAGCATTTT. The chain joins TRBV24-1 to TRBJ1-5, with 8 bases lining up with TRBD1. Germline V gene data show CDR1 as KGHDR and CDR2 as SFDVKD. CDR3 size: 13 residues. The junction had 3 bases not matched to a gene; V was cut back by 7 bases and J by 5 bases.

This chain uses TRBV27 with TRBJ1-5, with D perhaps TRBD1 (6 bases). V was shortened by 1 base and J by 7 bases, with 11 bases between the two germline ends. Germline CDR1 is MNHEY and CDR2 is SMNVEV (reference sequence). The CDR3 has 14 residues. The CDR3 loop is CASSLWQGLQPQHF. The CDR3 coding sequence is TGTGCCAGCAGTTTATGGCAGGGGTTGCAGCCCCAGCATTTT.

V usage is TRBV28 and J usage is TRBJ1-2, with TRBD1 matching 10 bases. The CDR3 has 14 residues. CDR1 and CDR2 (germline): MDHEN, SYDVKM. V was clipped by 5 bases and J by 7 bases; unmatched bases: 7. CDR3 sequence (DNA): TGTGCCAGCAGTGGAGGACAGGGGGTGGTTGGCTACACCTTC. Translation: CASSGGQGVVGYTF.

This chain's CDR3 is CASSFVRTTQETQYF. For the CDR3, the DNA is TGTGCCAGCAGTTTTGTGAGGACAACCCAAGAGACCCAGTACTTC. This sequence joins TRBV6-2 or TRBV6-3 and TRBJ2-5; weak D call: TRBD1 (5 bases). V lost 4 bases to trimming and J lost 1 base, with 13 bases between them. CDR3 size: 15 residues. Germline lookup yields CDR1 MNHEY and CDR2 SVGEGT.

J is TRBJ1-1 and V is TRBV5-6; D unclear. This CDR3 contains 12 residues. V dropped 4 bases and J dropped 12 bases, with 16 bases sitting between them. Looked up from germline, CDR1 is SGHDT and CDR2 is YYEEEE. CDR3 DNA: TGTGCCAGCAGCCACCCACCGGGTTGGCCTTTCTTT. Translation: CASSHPPGWPFF.